The 2 T cell receptor beta chains reported below all come from one sample, sequenced in a study of blood T cell repertoires in COVID-19. Data came from immunoSEQ multiplex PCR; TCRdb stores just in-frame clones and leaves some out. The data show 200,000 to 250,000 clones, approximately 85% seen once. The sequenced sample consisted of peripheral blood. The receptors shown here come from a man older than 75 with acute or convalescent COVID-19.

The V gene is TRBV5-1, the J gene TRBJ1-1, with a weak D call TRBD1 (5 bases). The length of the CDR3 is 13 residues. The germline V and J ends were trimmed by 2 bases and 8 bases, with 13 bases remaining between them. Germline lookup yields CDR1 SGHRS and CDR2 YFSETQ. CDR3 sequence (DNA): TGCGCCAGCAGCTTTCTAGGGGTATCCGAAGCTTTCTTT. Residues: CASSFLGVSEAFF.

This clone appeared a few times. The rearrangement links TRBV2 to TRBJ1-2; D gene uncertain. CDR3 size: 20 residues. The germline V gene encodes CDR1 SNHLY and CDR2 FYNNEI. Between the trimmed V and J ends, which lost 0 bases and 0 bases, there was a span of 23 bases. This CDR3 is CASSEAIGRHAPGANYGYTF. In DNA form, the CDR3 reads TGTGCCAGCAGTGAAGCGATCGGGAGACACGCCCCGGGAGCTAACTATGGCTACACCTTC.